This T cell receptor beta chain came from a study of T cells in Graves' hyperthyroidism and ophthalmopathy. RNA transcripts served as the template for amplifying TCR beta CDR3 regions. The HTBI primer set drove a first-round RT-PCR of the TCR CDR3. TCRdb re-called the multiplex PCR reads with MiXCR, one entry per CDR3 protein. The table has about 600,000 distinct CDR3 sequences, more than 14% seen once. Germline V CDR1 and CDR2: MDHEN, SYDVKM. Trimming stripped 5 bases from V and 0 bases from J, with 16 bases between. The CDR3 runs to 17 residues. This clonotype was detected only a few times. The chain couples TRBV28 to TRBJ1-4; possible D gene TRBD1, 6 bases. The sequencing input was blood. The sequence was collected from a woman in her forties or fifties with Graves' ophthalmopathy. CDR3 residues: CASSSQDRTTTNEKLFF. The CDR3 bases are TGTGCCAGCAGTAGCCAGGACAGAACAACAACTAATGAAAAACTGTTTTTT.